These 6 T cell receptor beta chains were all obtained from the same sample, sequenced in a study of T cells in Graves' hyperthyroidism and ophthalmopathy. The CDR3 regions of TCR beta were amplified from RNA transcripts. Researchers ran a first-round RT-PCR on the TCR CDR3 using the HTBI primer set. TCRdb re-called the multiplex PCR reads with MiXCR, one entry per CDR3 protein. The profile shows 500,000 to 800,000 distinct CDR3 sequences, 40% to 55% of them singletons. Sequencing was performed on peripheral blood or thyroid tissue (not recorded which). These receptors originate from an adult man with Graves' disease, either hyperthyroidism or ophthalmopathy (not recorded which).

The chain couples TRBV29-1 to TRBJ2-7; D is unclear. Germline CDR1 is SQVTM and CDR2 is ANQGSEA. V dropped 2 bases and J dropped 2 bases, with 10 bases sitting between them. There are 13 residues in the CDR3. DNA of the CDR3: TGCAGCGTTGAAAAGGGCATCCCCTACGAGCAGTACTTC. This gives the protein CSVEKGIPYEQYF.

The chain recombines TRBV2 with TRBJ1-2, with TRBD1 matching over 9 bases. Unmatched junction bases numbered 3, after V lost 11 bases and J lost 14 bases. Germline lookup yields CDR1 SNHLY and CDR2 FYNNEI. CDR3 length equals 8 residues. The CDR3 reads CAGGQGTF. DNA of the CDR3: TGTGCCGGCGGACAGGGGACCTTC.

V usage is TRBV12-3 or TRBV12-4 and J usage is TRBJ1-4; TRBD1 is a possible D gene (5 bases). V lost 6 bases, J lost 8 bases, and 16 bases lay in between. The CDR3 has 14 residues. In DNA, the CDR3 is TGTGCCAGCAGCCTAGGGACGGCCTGGGAAAAACTGTTTTTT. Protein: CASSLGTAWEKLFF.

The genes are TRBV20-1 and TRBJ2-5, with 12 nucleotides matching TRBD1. The CDR3 is made up of 14 amino acids. Germline V CDR1 and CDR2: DFQATT, SNEGSKA (reference sequence). The V gene end was trimmed by 6 bases and the J gene end by 5 bases; junction bases not matched to a gene: 7. For the CDR3, the DNA is TGCAGTGCCCCGGGACAGGGGGCGGAGGAGACCCAGTACTTC. It codes for CSAPGQGAEETQYF.

V gene TRBV12-3 or TRBV12-4 combines with J gene TRBJ1-5; 9 bases are shared with TRBD1. The CDR3 length is 16 residues. V lost 5 bases to trimming and J lost 3 bases; unmatched junction nucleotides: 8. In DNA form, the CDR3 reads TGTGCCAGCAGTGGGACAGGGTTTGGGTCCAATCAGCCCCAGCATTTT. Protein: CASSGTGFGSNQPQHF.

This clonotype was recorded only once. The chain combines TRBV7-9 with TRBJ2-7, with TRBD1 as a possible D gene (6 bases). The CDR3 totals 14 residues. V was clipped by 5 bases and J by 6 bases, with 17 bases between them. Germline V gene data show CDR1 as SEHNR and CDR2 as FQNEAQ (reference sequence). The CDR3 region has the DNA TGTGCCAGCAGCCAAGAGGAACAGGGCCTCGAGCAGTACTTC. It yields the protein CASSQEEQGLEQYF. Complete variable domain (other parts from reference TRBV7-9 and TRBJ2-7): DTGVSQNPRHKITKRGQNVTFRCDPISEHNRLYWYRQTLGQGPEFLTYFQNEAQLEKSRLLSDRFSAERPKGSFSTLEIQRTEQGDSAMYLCASSQEEQGLEQYFGPGTRLTVT.